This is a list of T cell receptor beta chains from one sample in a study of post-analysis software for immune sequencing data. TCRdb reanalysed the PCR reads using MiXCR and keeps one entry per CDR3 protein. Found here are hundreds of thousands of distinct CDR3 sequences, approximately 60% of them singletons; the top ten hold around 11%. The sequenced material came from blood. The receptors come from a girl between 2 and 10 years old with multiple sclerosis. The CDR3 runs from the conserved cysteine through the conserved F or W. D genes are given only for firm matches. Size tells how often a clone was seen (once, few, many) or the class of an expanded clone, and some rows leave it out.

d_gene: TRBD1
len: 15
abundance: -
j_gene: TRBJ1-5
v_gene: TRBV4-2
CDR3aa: CASSQDGQGGQPQHF
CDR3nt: TGTGCCAGCAGCCAAGATGGACAGGGTGGTCAGCCCCAGCATTTT

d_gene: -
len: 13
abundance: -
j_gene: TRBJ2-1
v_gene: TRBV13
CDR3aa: CASSLQGGHEQFF
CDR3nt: TGTGCCAGCAGCTTACAGGGCGGGCATGAGCAGTTCTTC

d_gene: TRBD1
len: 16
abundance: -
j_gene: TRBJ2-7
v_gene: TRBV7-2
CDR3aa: CASSLYDGTGNYEQYF
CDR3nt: TGTGCCAGCAGCTTATATGACGGGACAGGGAATTACGAGCAGTACTTC

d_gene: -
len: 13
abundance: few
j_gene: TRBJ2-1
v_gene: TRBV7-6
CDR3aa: CASSLVGSNEQFF
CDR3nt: TGTGCCAGCAGCTTAGTCGGGTCCAATGAGCAGTTCTTC

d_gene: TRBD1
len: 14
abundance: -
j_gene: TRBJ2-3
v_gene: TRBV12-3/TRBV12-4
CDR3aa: CASRQGARGDTQYF
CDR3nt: TGTGCCAGCAGACAGGGGGCGCGAGGAGATACGCAGTATTTT

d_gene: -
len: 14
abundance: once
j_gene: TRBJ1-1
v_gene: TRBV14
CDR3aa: CASKGPGRLTEAFF
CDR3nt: TGTGCCAGCAAGGGGCCAGGGAGGCTCACTGAAGCTTTCTTT

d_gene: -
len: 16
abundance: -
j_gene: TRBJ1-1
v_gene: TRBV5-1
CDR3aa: CASSLAEGVPNTEAFF
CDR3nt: TGCGCCAGCAGCTTGGCCGAAGGGGTCCCGAACACTGAAGCTTTCTTT

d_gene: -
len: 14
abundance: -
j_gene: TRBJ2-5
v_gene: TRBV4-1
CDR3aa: CASSQESLVETQYF
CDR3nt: TGCGCCAGCAGCCAAGAATCACTAGTGGAGACCCAGTACTTC

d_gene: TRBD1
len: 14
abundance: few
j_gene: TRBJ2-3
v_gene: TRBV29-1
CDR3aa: CSVRDRGIADTQYF
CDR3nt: TGCAGCGTCCGGGACAGGGGGATTGCAGATACGCAGTATTTT

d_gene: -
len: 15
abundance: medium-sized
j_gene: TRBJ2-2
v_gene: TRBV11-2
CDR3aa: CASRETPSRSGELFF
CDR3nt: TGTGCCAGCAGGGAAACCCCCTCTAGGTCCGGGGAGCTGTTTTTT

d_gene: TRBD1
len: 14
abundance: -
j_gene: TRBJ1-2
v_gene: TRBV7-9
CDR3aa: CASSLLSPGQGYTF
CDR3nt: TGTGCCAGCAGCTTACTCTCCCCGGGACAGGGGTACACCTTC

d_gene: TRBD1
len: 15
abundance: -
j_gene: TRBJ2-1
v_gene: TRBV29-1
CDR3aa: CSVEAVRGPGNEQFF
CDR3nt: TGCAGCGTTGAAGCGGTAAGGGGGCCGGGGAATGAGCAGTTCTTC

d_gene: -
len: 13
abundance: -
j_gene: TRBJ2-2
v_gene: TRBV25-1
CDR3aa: CASSDGGTGELFF
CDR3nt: TGTGCCAGCAGTGACGGGGGCACCGGGGAGCTGTTTTTT

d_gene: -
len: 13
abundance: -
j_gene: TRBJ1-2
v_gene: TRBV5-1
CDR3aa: CASRTEISHGYTF
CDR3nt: TGCGCCAGCAGGACAGAAATCTCTCATGGCTACACCTTC

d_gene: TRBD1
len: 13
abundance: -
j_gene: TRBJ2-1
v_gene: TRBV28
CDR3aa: CASSSTGAYEQFF
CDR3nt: TGTGCCAGCAGTTCCACAGGGGCCTATGAGCAGTTCTTC

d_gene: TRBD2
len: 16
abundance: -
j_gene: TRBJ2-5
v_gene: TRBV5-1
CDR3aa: CASSYGTSGSPETQYF
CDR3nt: TGCGCCAGCAGCTACGGGACTAGCGGGAGTCCAGAGACCCAGTACTTC

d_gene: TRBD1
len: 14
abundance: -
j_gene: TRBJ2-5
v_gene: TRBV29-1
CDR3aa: CSVEGWDSEETQYF
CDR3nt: TGCAGCGTTGAGGGATGGGACAGTGAAGAGACCCAGTACTTC

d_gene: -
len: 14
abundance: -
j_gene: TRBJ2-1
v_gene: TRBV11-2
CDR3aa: CASSLPDNYNEQFF
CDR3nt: TGTGCCAGCAGCCTACCCGACAATTACAATGAGCAGTTCTTC

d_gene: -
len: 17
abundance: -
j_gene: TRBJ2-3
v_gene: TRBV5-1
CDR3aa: CASSLVGDGASTDTQYF
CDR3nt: TGCGCCAGCAGCTTGGTAGGAGACGGAGCGAGCACAGATACGCAGTATTTT

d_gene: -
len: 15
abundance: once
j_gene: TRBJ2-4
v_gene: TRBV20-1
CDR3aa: CSARSGQRAKNIQYF
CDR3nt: TGCAGTGCTAGATCAGGGCAAAGAGCCAAAAACATTCAGTACTTC

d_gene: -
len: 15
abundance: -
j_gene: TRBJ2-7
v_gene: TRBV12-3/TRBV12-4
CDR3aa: CASSYLGTAGGEQYF
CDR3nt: TGTGCCAGCAGTTATTTAGGGACAGCCGGGGGAGAGCAGTACTTC

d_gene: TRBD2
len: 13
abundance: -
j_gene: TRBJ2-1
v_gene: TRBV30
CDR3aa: CAWRWGGSNEQFF
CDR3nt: TGTGCCTGGAGATGGGGGGGGTCCAATGAGCAGTTCTTC

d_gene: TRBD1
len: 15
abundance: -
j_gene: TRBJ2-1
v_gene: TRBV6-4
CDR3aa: CASSEMTGAGNEQFF
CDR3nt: TGTGCCAGCAGTGAAATGACAGGGGCAGGGAATGAGCAGTTCTTC

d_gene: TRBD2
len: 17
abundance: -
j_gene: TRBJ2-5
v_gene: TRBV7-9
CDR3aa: CASSLAPRGGAGETQYF
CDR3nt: TGTGCCAGCAGCTTAGCGCCCCGCGGGGGGGCTGGAGAGACCCAGTACTTC

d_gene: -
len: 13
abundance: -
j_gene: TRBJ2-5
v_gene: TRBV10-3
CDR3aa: CAIAGVREETQYF
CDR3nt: TGTGCCATCGCAGGAGTTCGGGAAGAGACCCAGTACTTC

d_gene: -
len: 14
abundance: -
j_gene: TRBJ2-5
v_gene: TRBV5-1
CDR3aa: CASSYQGVEETQYF
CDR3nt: TGCGCCAGCAGCTACCAGGGTGTTGAAGAGACCCAGTACTTC

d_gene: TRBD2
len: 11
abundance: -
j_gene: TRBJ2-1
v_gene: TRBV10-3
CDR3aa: CAIGTSNEQFF
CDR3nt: TGTGCCATCGGGACTAGCAATGAGCAGTTCTTC

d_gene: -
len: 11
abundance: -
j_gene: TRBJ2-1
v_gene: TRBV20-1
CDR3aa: CSASMDWEQFF
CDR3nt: TGCAGTGCTTCCATGGATTGGGAGCAGTTCTTC

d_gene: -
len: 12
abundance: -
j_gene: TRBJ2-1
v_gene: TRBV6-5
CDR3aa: CASSYNDDEQFF
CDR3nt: TGTGCCAGCAGTTACAATGACGATGAGCAGTTCTTC

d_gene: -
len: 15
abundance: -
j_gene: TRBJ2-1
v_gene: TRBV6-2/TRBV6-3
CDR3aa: CASGFSSEGGHEQFF
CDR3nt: TGTGCCAGCGGCTTTTCCTCCGAGGGGGGGCATGAGCAGTTCTTC

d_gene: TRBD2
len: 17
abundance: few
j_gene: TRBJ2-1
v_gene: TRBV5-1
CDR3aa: CASSLTPTSGPYNEQFF
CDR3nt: TGCGCCAGCAGCTTGACCCCTACTAGCGGCCCATACAATGAGCAGTTCTTC

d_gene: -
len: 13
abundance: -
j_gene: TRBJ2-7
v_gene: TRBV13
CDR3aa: CASMGRGSYEQYF
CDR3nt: TGTGCCAGCATGGGGCGGGGCTCCTACGAGCAGTACTTC

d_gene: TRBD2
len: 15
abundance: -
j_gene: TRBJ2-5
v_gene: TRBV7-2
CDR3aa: CASSLWRGAQETQYF
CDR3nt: TGTGCCAGCAGTTTATGGCGGGGGGCCCAAGAGACCCAGTACTTC

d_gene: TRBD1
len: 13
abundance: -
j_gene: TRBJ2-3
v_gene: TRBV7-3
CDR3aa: CASSFTGDPTRYF
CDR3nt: TGTGCCAGCAGTTTTACAGGGGACCCTACGCGGTATTTT

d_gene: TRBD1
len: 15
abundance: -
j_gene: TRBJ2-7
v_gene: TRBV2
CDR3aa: CASSVEQGANYEQYF
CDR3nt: TGTGCCAGCAGTGTCGAGCAGGGGGCTAATTACGAGCAGTACTTC

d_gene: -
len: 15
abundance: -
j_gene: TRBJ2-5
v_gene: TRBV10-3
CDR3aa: CAISESSGHQETQYF
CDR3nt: TGTGCCATCAGTGAGTCGTCAGGCCACCAAGAGACCCAGTACTTC

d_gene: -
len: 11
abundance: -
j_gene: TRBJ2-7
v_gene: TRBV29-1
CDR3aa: CSVETGYEQYF
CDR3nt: TGCAGCGTTGAGACGGGCTACGAGCAGTACTTC

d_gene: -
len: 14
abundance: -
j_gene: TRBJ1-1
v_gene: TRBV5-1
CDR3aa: CASSQTAGGTEAFF
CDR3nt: TGCGCCAGCTCCCAAACTGCGGGGGGCACTGAAGCTTTCTTT

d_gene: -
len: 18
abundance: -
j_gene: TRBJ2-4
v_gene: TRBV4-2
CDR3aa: CASSQEGPESLAKNIQYF
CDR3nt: TGTGCCAGCAGCCAAGAGGGTCCGGAGTCCCTAGCCAAAAACATTCAGTACTTC

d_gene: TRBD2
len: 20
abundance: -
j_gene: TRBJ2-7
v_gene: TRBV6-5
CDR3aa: CASSYSIERGADSSYNEQYF
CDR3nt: TGTGCCAGCAGTTACTCGATAGAGCGGGGGGCGGACAGCTCCTACAATGAGCAGTACTTC

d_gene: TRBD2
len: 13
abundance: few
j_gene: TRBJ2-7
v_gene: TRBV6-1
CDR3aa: CASSPRGAYEQYF
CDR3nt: TGTGCCAGCAGTCCTCGGGGGGCCTACGAGCAGTACTTC

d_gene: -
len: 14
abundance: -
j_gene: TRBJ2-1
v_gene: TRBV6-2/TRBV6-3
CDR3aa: CASRIGGGNNEQFF
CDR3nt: TGTGCCAGCAGGATTGGGGGGGGCAACAATGAGCAGTTCTTC

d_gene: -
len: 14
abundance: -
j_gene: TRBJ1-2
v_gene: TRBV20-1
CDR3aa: CSASVRGRRYGYTF
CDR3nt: TGCAGTGCTAGTGTTCGGGGGAGAAGGTATGGCTACACCTTC

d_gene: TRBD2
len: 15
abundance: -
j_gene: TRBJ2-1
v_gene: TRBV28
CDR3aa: CASSGTSGSFNEQFF
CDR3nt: TGTGCCAGCAGTGGAACTAGCGGGAGCTTCAATGAGCAGTTCTTC

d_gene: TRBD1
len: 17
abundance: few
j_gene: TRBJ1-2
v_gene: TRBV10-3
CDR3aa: CAISGTRQGAANYGYTF
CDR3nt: TGTGCCATCAGTGGGACACGACAGGGGGCAGCTAACTATGGCTACACCTTC

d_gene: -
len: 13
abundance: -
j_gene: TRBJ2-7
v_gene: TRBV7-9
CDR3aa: CASSEEPSYEQYF
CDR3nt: TGTGCCAGCAGCGAAGAGCCCTCCTACGAGCAGTACTTC

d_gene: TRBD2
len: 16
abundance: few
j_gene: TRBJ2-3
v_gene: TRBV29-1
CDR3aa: CSVAPTSGTSTDTQYF
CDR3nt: TGCAGCGTCGCCCCCACTAGCGGAACTTCCACAGATACGCAGTATTTT

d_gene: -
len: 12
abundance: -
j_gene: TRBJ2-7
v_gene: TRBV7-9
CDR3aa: CASSSLTYEQYF
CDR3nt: TGTGCCAGCAGCTCCCTGACCTACGAGCAGTACTTC

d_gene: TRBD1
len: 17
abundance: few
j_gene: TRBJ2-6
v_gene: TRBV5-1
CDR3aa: CASSSLGTGAGANVLTF
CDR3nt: TGCGCCAGCAGCTCGTTGGGGACAGGGGCCGGGGCCAACGTCCTGACTTTC

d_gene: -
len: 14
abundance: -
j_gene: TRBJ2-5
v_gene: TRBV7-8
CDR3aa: CASSSGAAWETQYF
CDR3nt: TGTGCCAGCAGCTCCGGGGCGGCTTGGGAGACCCAGTACTTC